The clone carrying this T cell receptor (beta chain) has a count of ten or more. No antigen is known for it. In making diagnoses, clinical symptoms, serum thyroxine and TRAb, thyroid ultrasound and orbital computed tomography were all used. Amplification of TCR beta CDR3 regions used RNA as the template. With the HTBI primer set, the TCR CDR3 went through a first round of RT-PCR. Using its own MiXCR run on the multiplex PCR reads, TCRdb lists one record per CDR3 protein. The table has some 500,000 distinct CDR3 sequences, 15% to 20% seen once. The data were obtained in a study of T cells in Graves' hyperthyroidism and ophthalmopathy. Study results and limitations: A model using 13 V-J features told ophthalmopathy apart from stable hyperthyroidism.

Sequencing was carried out using blood. The clonotype was recovered from a woman in her 30s with Graves' ophthalmopathy.

The DNA of the CDR3 is TGTGCCAGCAGTTACCCAGACAGGAGACGCTACGAGCAGTACTTC. Residues: CASSYPDRRRYEQYF. The V gene is TRBV6-5, the J gene TRBJ2-7; a possible D gene is TRBD1 (6 bases). The CDR3 has 15 amino acids. Germline CDR1 reads MNHEY; CDR2 reads SVGAGI. Trimming left V 2 bases short and J 3 bases short, with 14 bases between.